This T cell receptor (beta chain) comes out of a study of blood T cell repertoires in COVID-19. V gave up 6 bases and J gave up 3 bases, with 17 bases separating them. This CDR3 has 15 residues. Per the germline V gene, CDR1 is MGHDK and CDR2 is SYGVNS. Authors' data handling: Nucleated cell counts were estimated from reference gene primer amplification. Here immunoSEQ multiplex PCR was the method, and the copy in TCRdb shows in-frame clones only, minus some. V and J calls and clone size are as listed in that table; D and trimming were resolved from the DNA. The sample lists about 250,000 clones, around nine tenths occurring once.

The sample consisted of peripheral blood. The chain is built from TRBV25-1 and TRBJ2-5; the D gene is possibly TRBD1 (6 bases). This receptor was obtained from a woman aged 60-75 years who had recovered from COVID-19. CDR3 sequence (DNA): TGTGCCAGCAGGGATTCCGGGACACTTAAAGAGACCCAGTACTTC. Translated, it gives CASRDSGTLKETQYF.